These 16 T cell receptor beta chains share one sample of origin, sequenced in a study of T-cell memory formation after mild COVID-19. MiXCR was run by TCRdb on the 5' RACE reads, yielding one entry per CDR3 protein. The data show about 360,000 distinct CDR3 sequences, around 15% seen once. Sequences were obtained from PBMCs or a T cell subset sorted from them (not recorded which). Source of these receptors: a man aged 18 to 29 who had mild COVID-19 (a few samples of this study predate the infection). Cell type and time point are not known.

The chain is built from TRBV7-3 and TRBJ2-5; TRBD2 agrees at 7 bases. Looked up from germline, CDR1 is SGHTA and CDR2 is FQGTGA. With 4 bases clipped from V and 5 bases from J, the junction kept 4 bases outside the gene matches. The CDR3 sequence is 13 residues long. CDR3 residues: CASSSGGTETQYF. The DNA for the CDR3 is TGTGCCAGCAGCTCCGGGGGGACGGAGACCCAGTACTTC.

CDR3 DNA: TGCGCCAGCAGCCAAAAAAGGACCCCAGGGGACACCGGGGAGCTGTTTTTT. Encoded protein: CASSQKRTPGDTGELFF. J is TRBJ2-2 and V is TRBV4-1; D is possibly TRBD1 (6 bases). Looked up from germline, CDR1 is MGHRA and CDR2 is YSYEKL. The CDR3 totals 17 residues. Trimming left V 2 bases short and J 3 bases short, with 16 bases between.

This clonotype was counted between two and nine times. J is TRBJ2-7 and V is TRBV5-4; 8 bases are shared with TRBD1. Trimming took 4 bases from V and 3 from J; bases not matched to a gene: 6. Germline lookup yields CDR1 SGHNT and CDR2 YYREEE (reference sequence). The CDR3 spans 14 residues. The CDR3 loop is CASSGGQGFYEQYF. The CDR3 nucleotides read TGTGCCAGCAGCGGTGGACAGGGTTTCTACGAGCAGTACTTC.

V gene TRBV18 combines with J gene TRBJ2-5; D might be TRBD1 (6 bases). The V and J ends lost 3 bases and 9 bases respectively, with 20 bases between them. This CDR3 comprises 15 residues. In germline, CDR1 is KGHSH, CDR2 LQKENI. The DNA of the CDR3 is TGTGCCAGCTCACCCGTCAGGGGACAAGAGACGGCCCAGTACTTC. Its protein is CASSPVRGQETAQYF. Drawing the rest from reference TRBV18 and TRBJ2-5, the complete variable domain is NAGVMQNPRHLVRRRGQEARLRCSPMKGHSHVYWYRQLPEEGLKFMVYLQKENIIDESGMPKERFSAEFPKEGPSILRIQQVVRGDSAAYFCASSPVRGQETAQYFGPGTRLLVL.

The chain is built from TRBV3-1 and TRBJ2-7; a possible D gene is TRBD1 (5 bases). This CDR3 comprises 15 residues. Germline V CDR1 and CDR2: LGHDT, YNNKEL (reference sequence). V lost 1 base and J lost 3, with 13 bases in between. CDR3 amino acids: CASSQGAGQIYEQYF. In DNA form, the CDR3 reads TGTGCCAGCAGCCAAGGGGCAGGGCAAATCTACGAGCAGTACTTC.

The chain recombines TRBV12-3 or TRBV12-4 with TRBJ1-2; D gene ambiguous. CDR3 length: 13 residues. The V gene lost 2 bases and the J gene lost 7 bases, with 11 bases spanning the gap. In nucleotides, the CDR3 is TGTGCCAGCAGTTTAACCAACAACGGTGGCTACACCTTC. Amino acid sequence: CASSLTNNGGYTF.

The genes are TRBV5-6 and TRBJ2-7, with D possibly matching TRBD2 (6 bases). The CDR3 runs 14 residues. Germline CDR1 SGHDT, CDR2 YYEEEE. Between the trimmed V and J ends, which lost 2 bases and 6 bases, there was a span of 15 bases. The DNA of the CDR3 is TGTGCCAGCAGCTTAGGGCGGGGTGTGTTCGAGCAGTACTTC. Protein product: CASSLGRGVFEQYF.

This clonotype came up a few times. In DNA, the CDR3 is TGTGCCAGCAGCTACCAGGGGTACGAGCAGTACGTC. Its protein is CASSYQGYEQYV. The V gene is TRBV12-3 or TRBV12-4, the J gene TRBJ2-7; possible D gene TRBD1, 6 bases. The CDR3 contains 12 residues. Trimming pared 6 bases from V and 4 bases from J, leaving 10 bases between.

The table lists this clonotype with many counts. This sequence joins TRBV20-1 and TRBJ2-2; 14 nucleotides agree with TRBD2. The CDR3 consists of 17 residues. The V segment lost 3 bases and the J segment 4 bases; nucleotides outside the gene matches: 7. Germline CDR1 is DFQATT and CDR2 is SNEGSKA (reference sequence). CDR3 DNA: TGCAGTGCTAGCGCGCCGGGACTAGCGGGGGCCACCGGGGAGCTGTTTTTT. Translation: CSASAPGLAGATGELFF.

This clonotype was counted between two and nine times. The chain combines TRBV3-1 with TRBJ2-3; 11 bases map to TRBD2. Trimming took 5 bases from V and 4 from J; bases not matched to a gene: 14. Germline V CDR1 and CDR2: LGHDT, YNNKEL (reference sequence). The CDR3 contains 18 residues. CDR3 nucleotides: TGTGCCAGCAGCGCCTCACTAGCGGGGGTGGTGGGGGCAGATACGCAGTATTTT. This translates into CASSASLAGVVGADTQYF.

This clonotype showed up just a few times. The gene calls are TRBV5-1 and TRBJ1-1; D possibly corresponds to TRBD1 (5 bases). V lost 2 bases and J lost 10, with 9 bases in between. Germline lookup yields CDR1 SGHRS and CDR2 YFSETQ. The CDR3 contains 11 residues. The CDR3 DNA reads as TGCGCCAGCAGCTTCTCAGGGAGAGCTTTCTTT. This codes for CASSFSGRAFF.

The chain carries TRBV20-1 and TRBJ1-2; 8 nucleotides align to TRBD1. Germline V gene sequence: CDR1 DFQATT, CDR2 SNEGSKA (reference sequence). The CDR3 spans 13 residues. The J segment lost 5 bases and the V segment lost 6 bases, leaving 8 bases of the junction unmatched. As DNA, the CDR3 is TGCAGTGCCCTGGACAGGGCTTTGTATGGCTACACCTTC. Amino acids: CSALDRALYGYTF.

Ten or more counts support this clonotype. The rearrangement links TRBV6-5 to TRBJ1-1; D possibly corresponds to TRBD1 (6 bases). Per the germline V gene, CDR1 is MNHEY and CDR2 is SVGAGI. The germline V and J ends were trimmed by 0 bases and 5 bases, with 7 bases remaining between them. The CDR3 loop spans 13 amino acids. The CDR3 sequence: CASSYSRGTEAFF. The CDR3 nucleotides read TGTGCCAGCAGTTACTCGAGGGGGACTGAAGCTTTCTTT.

This chain uses TRBV5-1 with TRBJ2-4; D perhaps matches TRBD1 (5 bases). Germline values: CDR1 SGHRS, CDR2 YFSETQ. The CDR3 is made up of 14 amino acids. V lost 0 bases and J lost 7, with 11 bases in between. The CDR3 here is CASSLEGLLNIQYF. The CDR3 bases are TGCGCCAGCAGCTTGGAGGGGTTGTTGAACATTCAGTACTTC.

The chain uses TRBV11-2 and TRBJ1-2; maybe TRBD1 (6 bases). The CDR3 covers 13 residues. CDR1 and CDR2 (germline): SGHAT, FQNNGV. V was cut by 7 bases and J by 2 bases, with 11 bases left in between. The CDR3 spells CASTYRANYGYTF. The CDR3 DNA reads TGTGCCAGCACCTACAGGGCAAACTATGGCTACACCTTC.

The sample holds a few counts of this clonotype. This chain connects TRBV5-1 to TRBJ2-5; D possibly matches TRBD1 or TRBD2 (5 bases each). This CDR3 contains 14 residues. V dropped 7 bases and J dropped 5 bases, with 18 bases sitting between them. Germline V gene sequence: CDR1 SGHRS, CDR2 YFSETQ. The chain's CDR3 is CASGRGSQEETQYF. CDR3 sequence (DNA): TGCGCCAGCGGACGAGGGTCACAGGAGGAGACCCAGTACTTC.